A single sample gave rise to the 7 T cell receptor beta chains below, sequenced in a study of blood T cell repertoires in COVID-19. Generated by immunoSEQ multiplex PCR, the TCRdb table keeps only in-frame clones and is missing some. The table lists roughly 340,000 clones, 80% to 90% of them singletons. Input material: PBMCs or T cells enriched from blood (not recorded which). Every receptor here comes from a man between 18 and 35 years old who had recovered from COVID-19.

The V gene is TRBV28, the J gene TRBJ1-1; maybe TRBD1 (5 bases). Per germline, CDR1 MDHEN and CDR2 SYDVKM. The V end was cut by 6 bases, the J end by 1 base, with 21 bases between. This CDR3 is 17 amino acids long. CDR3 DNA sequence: TGTGCCAGCAGGCAAACCCAGGGTTGGGGAAAGAACACTGAAGCTTTCTTT. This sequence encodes CASRQTQGWGKNTEAFF.

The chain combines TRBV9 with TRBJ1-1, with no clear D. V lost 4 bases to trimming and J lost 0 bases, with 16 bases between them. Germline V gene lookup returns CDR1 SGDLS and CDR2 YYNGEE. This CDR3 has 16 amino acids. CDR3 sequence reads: CASSSLNGLMNTEAFF. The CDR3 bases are TGTGCCAGCAGCTCACTCAACGGACTGATGAACACTGAAGCTTTCTTT.

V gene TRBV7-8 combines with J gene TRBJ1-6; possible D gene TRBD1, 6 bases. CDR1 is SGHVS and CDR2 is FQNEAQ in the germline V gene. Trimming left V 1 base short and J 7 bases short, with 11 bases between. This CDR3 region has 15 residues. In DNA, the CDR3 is TGTGCCAGCAGCTTAGAGGGGGGGAGCAATTCACCCCTCCACTTT. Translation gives CASSLEGGSNSPLHF. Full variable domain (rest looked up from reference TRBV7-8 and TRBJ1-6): GAGVSQSPRYKVAKRGQDVALRCDPISGHVSLFWYQQALGQGPEFLTYFQNEAQLDKSGLPSDRFFAERPEGSVSTLKIQRTQQEDSAVYLCASSLEGGSNSPLHFGNGTRLTVT.

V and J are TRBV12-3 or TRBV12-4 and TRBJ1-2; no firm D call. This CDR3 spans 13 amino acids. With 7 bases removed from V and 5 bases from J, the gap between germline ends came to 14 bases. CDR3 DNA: TGTGCCAGCAAGCTCCGGTTCATATATGGCTACACCTTC. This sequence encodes CASKLRFIYGYTF.

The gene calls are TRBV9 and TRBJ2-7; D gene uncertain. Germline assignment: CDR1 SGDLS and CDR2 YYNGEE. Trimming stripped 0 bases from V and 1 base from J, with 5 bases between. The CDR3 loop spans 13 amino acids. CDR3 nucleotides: TGTGCCAGCAGCGTAGGACTGTCCTACGAGCAGTACTTC. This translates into CASSVGLSYEQYF.

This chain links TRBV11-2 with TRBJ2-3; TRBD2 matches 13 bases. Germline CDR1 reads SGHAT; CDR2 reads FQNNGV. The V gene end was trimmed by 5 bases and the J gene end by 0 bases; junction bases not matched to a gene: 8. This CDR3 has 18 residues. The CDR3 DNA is TGTGCCAGCAGCCGCGGGACTAGCGGGGCCCCTAGCACAGATACGCAGTATTTT. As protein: CASSRGTSGAPSTDTQYF. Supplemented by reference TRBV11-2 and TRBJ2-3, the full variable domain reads EAGVAQSPRYKIIEKRQSVAFWCNPISGHATLYWYQQILGQGPKLLIQFQNNGVVDDSQLPKDRFSAERLKGVDSTLKIQPAKLEDSAVYLCASSRGTSGAPSTDTQYFGPGTRLTVL.

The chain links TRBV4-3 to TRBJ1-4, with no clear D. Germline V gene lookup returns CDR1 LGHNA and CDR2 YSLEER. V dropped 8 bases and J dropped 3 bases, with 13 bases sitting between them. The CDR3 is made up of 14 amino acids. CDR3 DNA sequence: TGCGCCAGCCGGGAGACCGGGCCTAATGAAAAACTGTTTTTT. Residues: CASRETGPNEKLFF.